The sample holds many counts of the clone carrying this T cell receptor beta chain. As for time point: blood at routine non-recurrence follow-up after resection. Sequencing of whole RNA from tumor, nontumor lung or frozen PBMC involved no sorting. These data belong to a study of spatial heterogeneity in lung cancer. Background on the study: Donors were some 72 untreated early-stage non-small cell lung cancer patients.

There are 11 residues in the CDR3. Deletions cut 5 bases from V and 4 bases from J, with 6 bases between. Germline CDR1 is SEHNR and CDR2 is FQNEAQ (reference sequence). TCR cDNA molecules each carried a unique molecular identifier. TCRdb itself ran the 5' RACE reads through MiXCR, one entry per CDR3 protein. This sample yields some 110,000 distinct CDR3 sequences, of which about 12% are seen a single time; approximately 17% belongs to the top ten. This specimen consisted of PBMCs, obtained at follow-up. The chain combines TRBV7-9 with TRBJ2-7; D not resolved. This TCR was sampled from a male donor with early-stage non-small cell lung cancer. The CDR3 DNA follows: TGTGCCAGCAGCCCTCAGTACGAGCAGTACTTC. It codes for CASSPQYEQYF.